The 28 T cell receptor beta chains reported below all come from one sample, sequenced in a study of T cell responses to AZD1222 COVID-19 vaccine. Method: immunoSEQ multiplex PCR; TCRdb's copy keeps in-frame clones and lacks some. The sample records 150,000 to 190,000 clones, about 87% being singletons. The source was peripheral blood, collected 28 days after the second AZD1222 dose. These TCRs come from an adult who received the AZD1222 COVID-19 vaccine.

The chain uses TRBV19 and TRBJ1-1, with D possibly TRBD1 on 5 matching bases. Trimming removed 6 bases from V and 1 base from J, with 9 bases in between. Germline lookup yields CDR1 LNHDA and CDR2 SQIVND (reference sequence). CDR3 length: 13 residues. The CDR3 nucleotides are TGTGCCAGTAGCAAGGGACCGAACACTGAAGCTTTCTTT. Amino acids: CASSKGPNTEAFF.

This clone was seen only once. V is TRBV2 and J is TRBJ2-3; the D gene is possibly TRBD2 (10 bases). This CDR3 has 22 residues. The V end was cut by 5 bases, the J end by 3 bases, with 36 bases between. Germline V gives CDR1 SNHLY, CDR2 FYNNEI. The CDR3 DNA is TGTGCCAGCAGTACCTCCCGTTCGGGACAGGGTAACAGCGGGAGGGGAACAGATACGCAGTATTTT. Translated: CASSTSRSGQGNSGRGTDTQYF.

This chain connects TRBV2 to TRBJ1-2; a possible D gene is TRBD1 (6 bases). CDR3 length: 14 residues. Germline CDR1 and CDR2: SNHLY and FYNNEI. Between the trimmed V and J ends, which lost 5 bases and 4 bases, there was a span of 14 bases. The CDR3 sequence is CASSNPPGAYGYTF. In nucleotides, the CDR3 is TGTGCCAGCAGTAACCCTCCGGGGGCCTATGGCTACACCTTC.

The genes are TRBV19 and TRBJ2-1; D unresolved. In germline, CDR1 is LNHDA, CDR2 SQIVND (reference sequence). V lost 5 bases and J lost 0, with 14 bases in between. The CDR3 extends over 16 amino acids. The DNA for the CDR3 is TGTGCCAGTAGTCCCTCCCAGGATAGCTCCTACAATGAGCAGTTCTTC. This sequence encodes CASSPSQDSSYNEQFF. The variable domain in full, completed from reference TRBV19 and TRBJ2-1, reads DGGITQSPKYLFRKEGQNVTLSCEQNLNHDAMYWYRQDPGQGLRLIYYSQIVNDFQKGDIAEGYSVSREKKESFPLTVTSAQKNPTAFYLCASSPSQDSSYNEQFFGPGTRLTVL.

This chain links TRBV28 with TRBJ1-2, with a weak D call TRBD1 (6 bases). Germline loops: CDR1 MDHEN, CDR2 SYDVKM. The ends were cut back, 4 bases at V and 2 bases at J, with 17 bases in the middle. The CDR3 is made up of 16 amino acids. Here the CDR3 reads CASSSPGGRGNYGYTF. The CDR3 DNA is TGTGCCAGCAGTTCCCCCGGGGGGCGCGGGAACTATGGCTACACCTTC.

The rearrangement uses TRBV5-6 and TRBJ1-3; D is unresolved. This CDR3 has 17 amino acids. Germline CDR1 and CDR2: SGHDT and YYEEEE. V lost 4 bases and J lost 5, with 22 bases in between. The CDR3 loop is CASSQDRASSRRNTIYF. In nucleotides, the CDR3 is TGTGCCAGCAGCCAGGACCGGGCCTCCTCTCGGAGAAACACCATATATTTT.

This chain links TRBV28 with TRBJ2-5; no definite D call. The CDR3 contains 14 residues. The ends were cut back, 6 bases at V and 2 bases at J, with 13 bases in the middle. Germline lookup yields CDR1 MDHEN and CDR2 SYDVKM. The DNA for the CDR3 is TGTGCCAGCAGCCTCGATGCAGCTCAAGAGACCCAGTACTTC. This gives the protein CASSLDAAQETQYF.

The V gene is TRBV19, the J gene TRBJ1-5; 12 bases map to TRBD1. With 1 base clipped from V and 1 base from J, the junction kept 2 bases outside the gene matches. Germline assignment: CDR1 LNHDA and CDR2 SQIVND (reference sequence). CDR3 length equals 17 residues. The CDR3 sequence: CASSIGDRGHSNQPQHF. Here the CDR3 DNA reads TGTGCCAGTAGTATAGGGGACAGGGGGCACAGCAATCAGCCCCAGCATTTT.

The chain carries TRBV7-9 and TRBJ2-1, with D maybe TRBD2 (6 bases). The ends were cut back, 1 base at V and 3 bases at J, with 13 bases in the middle. Germline V gene data show CDR1 as SEHNR and CDR2 as FQNEAQ (reference sequence). The CDR3 loop spans 16 amino acids. The CDR3, as DNA: TGTGCCAGCAGCTTAGGGTCGTCGGGACTCTACAATGAGCAGTTCTTC. The encoded protein is CASSLGSSGLYNEQFF.

The count of this clone is one. The chain employs TRBV27 and TRBJ2-2; the D gene is possibly TRBD1 (6 bases). Trimming removed 8 bases at V and 0 bases at J, with 13 bases between. This CDR3 has 15 residues. Germline V lookup: CDR1 MNHEY, CDR2 SMNVEV (reference sequence). CDR3 nucleotide sequence: TGTGCCAGCTATTCCGGGACAACGAACACCGGGGAGCTGTTTTTT. This codes for CASYSGTTNTGELFF.

This chain connects TRBV12-3 or TRBV12-4 to TRBJ1-2, with D possibly TRBD1 on 5 matching bases. Trimming removed 6 bases at V and 3 bases at J, with 8 bases between. The CDR3 runs to 12 residues. CDR3 nucleotide sequence: TGTGCCAGCAGCCGGGGGGACTATGGCTACACCTTC. Translated, it gives CASSRGDYGYTF.

The chain employs TRBV12-3 or TRBV12-4 and TRBJ1-3; unclear D gene. V lost 1 base, J lost 3 bases, and 4 bases lay in between. There are 13 residues in the CDR3. CDR3 sequence (DNA): TGTGCCAGCAGTTTAGGGGGTGGAAACACCATATATTTT. Its translation is CASSLGGGNTIYF.

This rearrangement joins TRBV14 to TRBJ1-1; possibly TRBD1 for D (5 bases). The V end was cut by 0 bases, the J end by 3 bases, with 17 bases between. There are 17 residues in the CDR3. Per the germline V gene, CDR1 is SGHDN and CDR2 is FVKESK. The CDR3 region has the DNA TGTGCCAGCAGCCAAGATGGGAGACAGACAGCTTACACTGAAGCTTTCTTT. Translating gives CASSQDGRQTAYTEAFF.

The rearrangement uses TRBV7-9 and TRBJ2-1; D is perhaps TRBD1 or TRBD2 (5 bases each). Germline CDR1 reads SEHNR; CDR2 reads FQNEAQ (reference sequence). The V end was cut by 5 bases, the J end by 6 bases, with 20 bases between. The CDR3 contains 16 residues. CDR3 sequence (DNA): TGTGCCAGCAGCCCCGTGGGACCCTCGGCCACCAATGAGCAGTTCTTC. It translates to CASSPVGPSATNEQFF.

The chain employs TRBV28 and TRBJ2-3; 10 bases agree with TRBD2. In germline, CDR1 is MDHEN, CDR2 SYDVKM. Trimming took 6 bases from V and 3 from J; bases not matched to a gene: 9. This CDR3 comprises 16 residues. The CDR3 protein is CASRASGRTLTDTQYF. Here the CDR3 DNA reads TGTGCCAGCAGGGCTAGCGGGAGAACATTGACAGATACGCAGTATTTT. Drawing the rest from reference TRBV28 and TRBJ2-3, the complete variable domain is DVKVTQSSRYLVKRTGEKVFLECVQDMDHENMFWYRQDPGLGLRLIYFSYDVKMKEKGDIPEGYSVSREKKERFSLILESASTNQTSMYLCASRASGRTLTDTQYFGPGTRLTVL.

The CDR3 region has the DNA TGTGCCACAGGGGGCGGCAATCAGCCCCAGCATTTT. As protein: CATGGGNQPQHF. The rearrangement uses TRBV6-5 and TRBJ1-5, with TRBD1 matching over 8 bases. Germline assignment: CDR1 MNHEY and CDR2 SVGAGI. CDR3 size: 12 residues. J lost 2 bases, V lost 10 bases, and 1 base had no gene match.

This clone occurred once. The rearrangement uses TRBV19 and TRBJ2-5; the match to TRBD2 covers 10 bases. Unmatched junction bases numbered 12, after V lost 3 bases and J lost 5 bases. Germline-derived CDR1 and CDR2 are LNHDA and SQIVND (reference sequence). The CDR3 runs to 17 residues. CDR3 loop: CASSIGRLAGVWETQYF. The DNA for the CDR3 is TGTGCCAGTAGTATTGGACGTCTAGCGGGAGTCTGGGAGACCCAGTACTTC.

The chain links TRBV4-1 to TRBJ2-4; TRBD2 matches 7 bases. Unmatched junction bases numbered 19, after V lost 8 bases and J lost 3 bases. The germline gives CDR1 MGHRA, CDR2 YSYEKL. The CDR3 sequence is 18 residues long. The CDR3: CASGRTFERGRGKNIQYF. CDR3 nucleotides: TGCGCCAGCGGTCGAACATTCGAGCGGGGCAGAGGCAAAAACATTCAGTACTTC.

This clone was observed a few times. This chain uses TRBV7-2 with TRBJ2-3; D remains ambiguous. Germline loops: CDR1 SGHTA, CDR2 FQGNSA. CDR3 size: 14 residues. V was clipped by 1 base and J by 6 bases, with 11 bases between them. In nucleotides, the CDR3 is TGTGCCAGCAGCTTAGAGACACCTAGGGATACGCAGTATTTT. This codes for CASSLETPRDTQYF.

In this sample, this clone turned up once. This CDR3 is also generated by other DNA sequences in the sample. V gene TRBV7-9 combines with J gene TRBJ1-1; D uncertain. Germline values: CDR1 SEHNR, CDR2 FQNEAQ (reference sequence). The germline V and J ends were trimmed by 5 bases and 3 bases, with 7 bases remaining between them. CDR3 length equals 12 residues. The CDR3 loop is CASSARDTEAFF. The CDR3 DNA reads TGTGCCAGCAGCGCCCGCGACACTGAAGCTTTCTTT.

This chain connects TRBV7-6 to TRBJ2-7; the match to TRBD1 covers 9 bases. The CDR3 consists of 16 residues. Germline V gene lookup returns CDR1 SGHVS and CDR2 FNYEAQ. V lost 4 bases to trimming and J lost 4 bases; unmatched junction nucleotides: 11. The CDR3 sequence is CASSSTGTGSLYEQYF. As DNA, the CDR3 is TGTGCCAGCAGCTCAACCGGGACAGGGAGCTTGTACGAGCAGTACTTC. The whole variable domain, filled in from reference TRBV7-6 and TRBJ2-7, reads GAGVSQSPRYKVTKRGQDVALRCDPISGHVSLYWYRQALGQGPEFLTYFNYEAQQDKSGLPNDRFSAERPEGSISTLTIQRTEQRDSAMYRCASSSTGTGSLYEQYFGPGTRLTVT.

The gene calls are TRBV6-1 and TRBJ2-7; D gene uncertain. The germline V and J ends were trimmed by 3 bases and 1 base, with 4 bases remaining between them. Germline V gene sequence: CDR1 MNHNS, CDR2 SASEGT. This CDR3 has 12 amino acids. This chain's CDR3 is CASSETSYEQYF. CDR3 nucleotides: TGTGCCAGCAGTGAGACATCCTACGAGCAGTACTTC.

The chain links TRBV29-1 to TRBJ1-1; 8 bases agree with TRBD1. The length of the CDR3 is 12 residues. Trimming removed 3 bases from V and 4 bases from J; junction bases left unmatched: 1. Germline loops: CDR1 SQVTM, CDR2 ANQGSEA. CDR3 region: CSVDGQGTEAFF. The CDR3, as DNA: TGCAGCGTTGACGGACAGGGCACTGAAGCTTTCTTT. The variable domain in full, with the rest retrieved from reference TRBV29-1 and TRBJ1-1, is SAVISQKPSRDICQRGTSLTIQCQVDSQVTMMFWYRQQPGQSLTLIATANQGSEATYESGFVIDKFPISRPNLTFSTLTVSNMSPEDSSIYLCSVDGQGTEAFFGQGTRLTVV.

V and J are TRBV2 and TRBJ1-1; tentative D call: TRBD1 (5 bases). The CDR3 is 14 amino acids. In germline, CDR1 is SNHLY, CDR2 FYNNEI. V was cut by 8 bases and J by 1 base, with 14 bases left in between. As DNA, the CDR3 is TGTGCCAGCCGGGGCAACCCCAGGAACACTGAAGCTTTCTTT. It encodes CASRGNPRNTEAFF.

The chain joins TRBV7-9 to TRBJ2-5; 8 bases line up with TRBD1. The CDR3 loop spans 15 amino acids. Trimming cost V 5 bases and J 5 bases; bases outside gene matches: 10. Per the germline V gene, CDR1 is SEHNR and CDR2 is FQNEAQ (reference sequence). CDR3 coding DNA: TGTGCCAGCAGCCAAGCAGGGGGCCGGAGTGAGACCCAGTACTTC. Its protein product is CASSQAGGRSETQYF.

V and J are TRBV3-1 (or the pseudogene TRBV3-2) and TRBJ1-1; 9 positions agree with TRBD1. V trimming: 2 bases; J trimming: 1 base; junction bases outside the gene matches: 2. Germline CDR1 and CDR2: LGHDT and YNNKEL (reference sequence). CDR3 size: 15 residues. The CDR3 nucleotides are TGTGCCAGCAGCCAAACAGGGGGCGCGAACACTGAAGCTTTCTTT. Its protein is CASSQTGGANTEAFF.

This clone has just one count. This rearrangement joins TRBV3-1 (or the pseudogene TRBV3-2) to TRBJ1-3; no reliable D call. This CDR3 is built from 17 residues. Looked up from germline, CDR1 is LGHDT and CDR2 is YNNKEL (reference sequence). V was pared by 7 bases and J by 0 bases, with 19 bases between. CDR3 sequence reads: CASTLKVWTDSGNTIYF. The DNA for the CDR3 is TGTGCCAGCACCCTAAAAGTTTGGACGGACTCTGGAAACACCATATATTTT.

The J gene is TRBJ2-3, the V gene TRBV5-6; maybe TRBD2 (5 bases). Germline CDR1 is SGHDT and CDR2 is YYEEEE. V was trimmed by 1 base and J by 5 bases, leaving 11 bases between them. There are 14 residues in the CDR3. The CDR3 protein is CASSLRAGGDTQYF. In DNA, the CDR3 is TGTGCCAGCAGCTTGAGGGCGGGCGGAGATACGCAGTATTTT.